The 21 T cell receptor beta chains below all came from one sample that was sequenced in a study of T cells in women clearing cervical HPV infection. Generated by immunoSEQ multiplex PCR, the TCRdb table keeps only in-frame clones and is missing some. The sample features about 21,000 clones, with approximately 9% in its top ten. The specimen sequenced was blood buffy coat. Receptors were obtained from a woman aged 18-69 years with a cervical HPV16 infection that either progressed to CIN3+ or cleared (not recorded which).

Notes on this clone: The read gets to within 3 residues of the CDR3 end, and the germline J gene fills in the rest. This sequence joins TRBV13 and TRBJ1-1; D is undetermined. Germline V gene sequence: CDR1 PRHDT, CDR2 FYEKMQ (reference sequence). The CDR3 runs 11 residues. V shed 4 bases and J shed 7 bases, with 7 bases lying between them. CDR3 bases read: TGTGCCAGCAGCTCCCCGGTTGAA. Amino acid sequence: CASSSPVE. The CDR3 in full is CASSSPVEAFF.

Concerning this clone: The CDR3 extends 3 residues past the end of the read, so its final part is completed from the germline J gene. The chain is built from TRBV6-2 or TRBV6-3 and TRBJ2-4, with 7 bases fitting TRBD2. Germline assignment: CDR1 MNHEY and CDR2 SVGEGT. V lost 6 bases, J lost 0 bases, and 8 bases stayed unmatched. The CDR3 loop spans 16 amino acids. The DNA read from the CDR3 is TGTGCCAGCAGCCCCCTAGCGGTAGAAGCCAAAAACATT. Translating gives CASSPLAVEAKNI. The full CDR3 protein reads CASSPLAVEAKNIQYF.

In regard to this clone: The read halts 3 residues ahead of the CDR3 end, with the missing end drawn from the germline J gene. J is TRBJ1-2 and V is TRBV5-6; TRBD1 might be the D (6 bases). The CDR3 is 14 residues long. Germline CDR1 is SGHDT and CDR2 is YYEEEE. Trimming took off 4 bases at V and 4 bases at J, with 14 bases between the two ends. The part of the CDR3 DNA that was read is TGTGCCAGCAGCGGTCCGGGGGGCGGCTATGGC. Amino acid sequence: CASSGPGGGYG. From start to end, the CDR3 is CASSGPGGGYGYTF.

About this clone itself: The read finishes 3 residues shy of the CDR3 end, and the germline J gene is used to complete it. This chain connects TRBV20-1 to TRBJ2-4; TRBD2 aligns across 9 bases. Germline trimming cut 0 bases from V and 0 bases from J; bases unmatched to any gene: 15. The CDR3 has 20 residues. CDR1 and CDR2 from the germline V gene are DFQATT and SNEGSKA (reference sequence). CDR3 DNA, as far as it was read: TGCAGTGCTAGAGACCGAGTAGCGGGGGATTTGCTTACAGCCAAAAACATT. Translation gives CSARDRVAGDLLTAKNI. The entire CDR3 protein is CSARDRVAGDLLTAKNIQYF.

Details on this clone: The read ends 3 residues shy of where the CDR3 ends; the end is completed using the germline J gene. V is TRBV19 and J is TRBJ1-5; D might be TRBD1 (6 bases). V lost 4 bases and J 2 bases, leaving 18 bases between the germline ends. CDR1 and CDR2 from the germline V gene are LNHDA and SQIVND (reference sequence). This CDR3 is 17 amino acids long. CDR3 sequence: CASSSRKGDIGNQPQHF. CDR3 bases read: TGTGCCAGTAGTAGCAGGAAAGGGGACATTGGCAATCAGCCC.

This CDR3 reads CASSSNLAGELDTQYF. CDR3 DNA (partial): TGTGCCAGCAGTTCGAATCTAGCGGGGGAACTGGATACG. This sequence joins TRBV27 and TRBJ2-3; 10 bases match TRBD2. The CDR3 end lies 3 residues beyond the end of the read and is filled in from the germline J gene. The germline gives CDR1 MNHEY, CDR2 SMNVEV (reference sequence). V lost 4 bases and J lost 6; bases outside the gene matches: 10. This CDR3 has 16 amino acids.

In the case of this clone: The read falls 3 residues short of the CDR3 end, and the missing part is taken from the germline J gene. The chain has TRBV11-1 and TRBJ2-4, with no clear D. CDR3 length: 13 residues. V gave up 1 base and J gave up 5 bases, with 6 bases separating them. Germline assignment: CDR1 SGHAT and CDR2 FQDESV (reference sequence). The CDR3 sequence: CASSLGSENIQYF. CDR3 DNA (partial): TGTGCCAGCAGCTTAGGCTCAGAAAACATT.

Of note for this clone: The read ends 3 residues before the CDR3 terminus; that terminus is restored from the germline J gene. The V gene is TRBV10-2, the J gene TRBJ1-1, with D unclear. This CDR3 has 12 amino acids. Looked up from germline, CDR1 is WSHSY and CDR2 is SAAADI. Partial CDR3 DNA: TGCGCCAGCAGCGAGCAGTTAGCTCCA. Translation gives CASSEQLAP. The CDR3 reads in full as CASSEQLAPAFF.

As to this clone: The read ends 3 residues shy of where the CDR3 ends; the end is completed using the germline J gene. The chain carries TRBV20-1 and TRBJ1-2, with TRBD1 matching over 8 bases. CDR3 length: 13 amino acids. The junction had 8 bases not matched to a gene; V was cut back by 5 bases and J by 6 bases. Germline V gives CDR1 DFQATT, CDR2 SNEGSKA (reference sequence). CDR3 DNA (partial): TGCAGTGCTCGCATCCAGGGGGCTAATGGC. Translated: CSARIQGANG. Given in full, the CDR3 is CSARIQGANGYTF.

Points on this clone: Read sequence stops 3 residues before the CDR3 end, and the germline J gene provides the missing end. The chain is built from TRBV29-1 and TRBJ2-1; 12 bases agree with TRBD1. This CDR3 region has 16 residues. Germline V lookup: CDR1 SQVTM, CDR2 ANQGSEA. V lost 0 bases and J lost 4; bases outside the gene matches: 4. Incomplete CDR3 DNA: TGCAGCGTTGAAGATACGGGACAGGGGGCATACAATGAG. Translation: CSVEDTGQGAYNE. From start to end, the CDR3 is CSVEDTGQGAYNEQFF.

Worth noting for this clone: From the germline J gene comes the end of the CDR3, since the read stops 3 residues before it. The chain uses TRBV20-1 and TRBJ1-1; D is possibly TRBD1 (5 bases). Trimming removed 6 bases at V and 4 bases at J, with 18 bases between. The CDR3 has 14 amino acids. Per germline, CDR1 DFQATT and CDR2 SNEGSKA (reference sequence). Incomplete CDR3 DNA: TGCAGTGCCCCCTCAAGAGGGGAGGCCACTGAA. Amino acid sequence: CSAPSRGEATE. The whole CDR3 reads CSAPSRGEATEAFF.

Comment on this clone: The sequence runs out 3 residues before the end of the CDR3; the remainder is reconstructed from the germline J gene. The rearrangement joins TRBV7-9 to TRBJ2-5; D not resolved. Germline loops: CDR1 SEHNR, CDR2 FQNEAQ (reference sequence). Trimming pared 2 bases from V and 5 bases from J, leaving 9 bases between. CDR3 length: 13 amino acids. The CDR3 sequence is CASSLYEGETQYF. The covered CDR3 bases are TGTGCCAGCAGCTTATACGAAGGGGAGACC.

With regard to this clone: A read error may produce the germline difference seen at one junction end. The sequence runs out 3 residues before the end of the CDR3; the remainder is reconstructed from the germline J gene. The chain links TRBV29-1 to TRBJ1-1; 7 nucleotides line up with TRBD1. The CDR3 runs 15 residues. Germline values: CDR1 SQVTM, CDR2 ANQGSEA. Incomplete CDR3 DNA: TGCAGCGTAATAAATCCTAAACAGGGGAACGCTGAA. It translates to CSVINPKQGNAE. The entire CDR3 protein reads CSVINPKQGNAEAFF.

Comment on this clone: The CDR3 is cut off 3 residues early in the read; its end comes from the germline J gene. The chain has TRBV20-1 and TRBJ2-5; 8 nucleotides agree with TRBD2. Germline trimming cut 3 bases from V and 1 base from J; bases unmatched to any gene: 10. The CDR3 runs 16 residues. CDR1 is DFQATT, CDR2 SNEGSKA, per germline (reference sequence). The covered CDR3 bases are TGCAGTGCTAGGAGGGGACCGGGACTAGTCCAAGAGACC. This encodes CSARRGPGLVQET. In full, the CDR3 reads CSARRGPGLVQETQYF.

Concerning this clone: The read halts 3 residues ahead of the CDR3 end, with the missing end drawn from the germline J gene. The chain combines TRBV7-3 with TRBJ2-5; D may be TRBD1 (5 bases). This CDR3 contains 15 residues. CDR1 SGHTA and CDR2 FQGTGA come from the germline V gene. V lost 2 bases and J 1 base, leaving 11 bases between the germline ends. CDR3 DNA, as far as it was read: TGTGCCAGCAGCTTAGGGGCCAGTCTCCAAGAGACC. This encodes CASSLGASLQET. The whole CDR3 reads CASSLGASLQETQYF.

For this clone: Read coverage stops 3 residues before the CDR3 terminus; the germline J gene supplies the remainder. This sequence joins TRBV5-1 and TRBJ2-7, with 9 bases identical to TRBD2. Germline V lookup: CDR1 SGHRS, CDR2 YFSETQ. Unmatched junction bases numbered 4, after V lost 0 bases and J lost 3 bases. The CDR3 sequence is 15 residues long. Incomplete CDR3 DNA: TGCGCCAGCAGCTTGGGACTAGCGGATTACTACGAG. Protein product: CASSLGLADYYE. The CDR3, in full, reads CASSLGLADYYEQYF.

As for this clone: The read comes to an end 3 residues before the CDR3 does, leaving the germline J gene to fill in the end. The rearrangement joins TRBV2 to TRBJ1-2, with D uncertain. V lost 9 bases and J 4 bases, leaving 21 bases between the germline ends. The CDR3 consists of 15 residues. The germline V gene has CDR1 SNHLY and CDR2 FYNNEI. The CDR3 reads CASTTSPESLYGYTF. The CDR3 DNA, read in part, is TGTGCCAGTACCACATCGCCAGAGAGTCTCTATGGC.

With respect to this clone: Read sequence stops 3 residues before the CDR3 end, and the germline J gene provides the missing end. This sequence joins TRBV5-1 and TRBJ2-3; 11 bases match TRBD2. This CDR3 has 16 residues. V shed 1 base and J 4 bases; nucleotides not matched to a gene: 5. Germline assignment: CDR1 SGHRS and CDR2 YFSETQ. The part of the CDR3 DNA that was read is TGCGCCAGCAGCTTGTTTACTAGCGGGGGAGCAGATACG. This codes for CASSLFTSGGADT. The CDR3 in full is CASSLFTSGGADTQYF.

Concerning this clone itself: The CDR3 end falls 3 residues outside the read, so it is completed with the germline J gene. The sample carries other DNA sequences with the same CDR3. This chain links TRBV19 with TRBJ1-2; D possibly corresponds to TRBD1 (5 bases). The CDR3 runs to 14 residues. Germline CDR1 LNHDA, CDR2 SQIVND (reference sequence). The germline V and J ends were trimmed by 5 bases and 0 bases, with 10 bases remaining between them. The CDR3 loop is CASSPTVSNYGYTF. The CDR3 DNA, read in part, is TGTGCCAGTAGTCCGACAGTTTCTAACTATGGC.

Note on this clone: An end of the junction differs from the germline gene, which may be a read error. The read terminates 3 residues before the CDR3 end, so the remaining end is supplied by the germline J gene. This chain links TRBV4-2 with TRBJ1-3; 11 bases fit TRBD1. CDR1 and CDR2 (germline): LGHNA, YNFKEQ. This CDR3 contains 17 residues. Incomplete CDR3 DNA: TGCGCCAGCAGCCATCGGACAGGGGGCCGGCCGGGAAACACC. It translates to CASSHRTGGRPGNT. The CDR3 as a whole reads CASSHRTGGRPGNTIYF.

On this clone: The read terminates 3 residues before the CDR3 end, so the remaining end is supplied by the germline J gene. The V call is TRBV20-1, the J call TRBJ1-5; TRBD1 matches 7 bases. CDR1 and CDR2 (germline): DFQATT, SNEGSKA (reference sequence). The CDR3 sequence is 14 residues long. J was trimmed by 6 bases and V by 1 base; bases with no gene match: 6. The CDR3: CSARGWDRSQPQHF. CDR3 bases read: TGCAGTGCTAGAGGATGGGACAGATCTCAGCCC.